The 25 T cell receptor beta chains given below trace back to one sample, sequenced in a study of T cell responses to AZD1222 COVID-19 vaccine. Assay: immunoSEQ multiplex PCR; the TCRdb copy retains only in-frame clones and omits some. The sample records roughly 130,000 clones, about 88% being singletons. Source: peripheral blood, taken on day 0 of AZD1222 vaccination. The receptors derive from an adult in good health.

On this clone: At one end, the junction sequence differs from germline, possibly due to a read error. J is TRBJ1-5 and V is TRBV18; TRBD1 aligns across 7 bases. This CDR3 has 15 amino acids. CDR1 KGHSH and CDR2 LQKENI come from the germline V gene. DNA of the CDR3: TGTGCCAGCTCCCCACAGGGGCAGGGTAATCAGCCCCAGCATTTT. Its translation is CASSPQGQGNQPQHF.

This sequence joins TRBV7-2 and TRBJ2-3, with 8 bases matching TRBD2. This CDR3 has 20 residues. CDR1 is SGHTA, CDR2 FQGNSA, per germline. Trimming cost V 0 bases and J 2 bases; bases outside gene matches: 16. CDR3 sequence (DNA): TGTGCCAGCAGCTTAGCGCATCCATCGTTCGCGGGGGGCAACACAGATACGCAGTATTTT. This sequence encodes CASSLAHPSFAGGNTDTQYF.

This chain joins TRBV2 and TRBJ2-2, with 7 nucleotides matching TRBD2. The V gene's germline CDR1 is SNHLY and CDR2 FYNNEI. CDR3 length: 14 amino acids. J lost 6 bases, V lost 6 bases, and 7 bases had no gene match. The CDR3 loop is CASRGLISAGELFF. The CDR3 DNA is TGTGCCAGCAGGGGACTAATAAGCGCCGGGGAGCTGTTTTTT.

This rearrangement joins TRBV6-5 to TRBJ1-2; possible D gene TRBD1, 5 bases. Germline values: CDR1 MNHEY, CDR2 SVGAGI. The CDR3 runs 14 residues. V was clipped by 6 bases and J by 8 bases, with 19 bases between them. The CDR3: CASRAIVGTDGYTF. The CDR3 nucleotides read TGTGCCAGCAGGGCCATAGTGGGGACGGACGGCTACACCTTC.

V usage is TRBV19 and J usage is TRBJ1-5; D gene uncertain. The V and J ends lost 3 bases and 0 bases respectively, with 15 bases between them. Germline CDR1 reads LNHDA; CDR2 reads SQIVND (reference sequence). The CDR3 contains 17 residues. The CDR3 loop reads CASSIRQSTHSNQPQHF. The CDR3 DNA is TGTGCCAGTAGTATTCGGCAGTCAACCCATAGCAATCAGCCCCAGCATTTT.

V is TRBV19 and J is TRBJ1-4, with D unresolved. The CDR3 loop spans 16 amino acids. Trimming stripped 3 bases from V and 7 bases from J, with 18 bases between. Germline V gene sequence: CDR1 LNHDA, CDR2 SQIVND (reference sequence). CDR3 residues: CASSIEMGGLSEKLFF. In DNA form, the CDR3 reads TGTGCCAGTAGTATCGAGATGGGCGGCCTTAGTGAAAAACTGTTTTTT.

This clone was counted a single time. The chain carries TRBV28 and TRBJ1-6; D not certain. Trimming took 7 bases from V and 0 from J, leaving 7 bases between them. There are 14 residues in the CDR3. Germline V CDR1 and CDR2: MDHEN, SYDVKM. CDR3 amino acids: CASKEFSYNSPLHF. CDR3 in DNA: TGTGCCAGCAAGGAGTTCTCCTATAATTCACCCCTCCACTTT.

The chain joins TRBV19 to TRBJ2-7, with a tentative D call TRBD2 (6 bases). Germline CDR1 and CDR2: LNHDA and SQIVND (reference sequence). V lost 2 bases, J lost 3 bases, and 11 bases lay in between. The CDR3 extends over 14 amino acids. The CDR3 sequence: CASSIRRGFYEQYF. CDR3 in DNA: TGTGCCAGTAGTATAAGGAGGGGCTTCTACGAGCAGTACTTC.

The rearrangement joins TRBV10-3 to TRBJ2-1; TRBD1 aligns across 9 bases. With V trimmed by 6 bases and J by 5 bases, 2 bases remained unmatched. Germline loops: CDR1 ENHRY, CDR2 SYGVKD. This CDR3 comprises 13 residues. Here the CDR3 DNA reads TGTGCCATCAGCAGGGACAGGGACAATGAGCAGTTCTTC. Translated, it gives CAISRDRDNEQFF.

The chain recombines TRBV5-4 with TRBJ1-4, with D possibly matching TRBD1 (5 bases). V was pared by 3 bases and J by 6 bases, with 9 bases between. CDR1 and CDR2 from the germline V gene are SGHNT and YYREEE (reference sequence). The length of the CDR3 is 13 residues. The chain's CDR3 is CASSSRDDEKLFF. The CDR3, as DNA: TGTGCCAGCAGCTCCAGGGATGATGAAAAACTGTTTTTT.

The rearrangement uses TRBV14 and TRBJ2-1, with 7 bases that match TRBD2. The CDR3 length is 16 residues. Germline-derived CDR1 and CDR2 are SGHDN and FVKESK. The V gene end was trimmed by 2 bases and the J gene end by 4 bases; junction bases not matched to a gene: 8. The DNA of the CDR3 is TGTGCCAGCAGCCAACAATGGCTAGCGGCTTACAATGAGCAGTTCTTC. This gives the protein CASSQQWLAAYNEQFF.

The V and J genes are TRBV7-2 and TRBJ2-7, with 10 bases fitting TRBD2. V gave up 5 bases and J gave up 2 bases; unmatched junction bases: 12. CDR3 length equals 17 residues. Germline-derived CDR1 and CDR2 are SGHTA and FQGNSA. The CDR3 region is CASSHRTSGNNAYEQYF. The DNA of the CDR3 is TGTGCCAGCAGCCATCGGACTAGCGGAAACAACGCCTACGAGCAGTACTTC.

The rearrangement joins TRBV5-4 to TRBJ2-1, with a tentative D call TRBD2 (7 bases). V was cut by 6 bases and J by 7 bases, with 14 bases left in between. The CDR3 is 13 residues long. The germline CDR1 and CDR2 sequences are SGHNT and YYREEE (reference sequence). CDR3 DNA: TGTGCCAGCATCACACAGGGAGGGAATGAGCAGTTCTTC. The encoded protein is CASITQGGNEQFF.

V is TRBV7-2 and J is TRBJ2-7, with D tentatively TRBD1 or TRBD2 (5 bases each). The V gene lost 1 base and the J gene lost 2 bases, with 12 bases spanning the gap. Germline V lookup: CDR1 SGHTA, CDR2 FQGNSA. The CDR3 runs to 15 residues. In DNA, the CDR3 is TGTGCCAGCAGCTTAGGAGGGGACCCAACCTACGAGCAGTACTTC. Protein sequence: CASSLGGDPTYEQYF. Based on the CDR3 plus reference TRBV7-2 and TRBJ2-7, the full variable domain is GAGVSQSPSNKVTEKGKDVELRCDPISGHTALYWYRQSLGQGLEFLIYFQGNSAPDKSGLPSDRFSAERTGGSVSTLTIQRTQQEDSAVYLCASSLGGDPTYEQYFGPGTRLTVT.

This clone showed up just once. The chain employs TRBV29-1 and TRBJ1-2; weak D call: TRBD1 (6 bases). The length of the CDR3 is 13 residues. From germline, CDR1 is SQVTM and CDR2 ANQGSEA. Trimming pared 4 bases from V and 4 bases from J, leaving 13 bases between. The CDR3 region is CSVVMDSGYGYTF. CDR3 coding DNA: TGCAGCGTTGTCATGGACAGCGGCTATGGCTACACCTTC.

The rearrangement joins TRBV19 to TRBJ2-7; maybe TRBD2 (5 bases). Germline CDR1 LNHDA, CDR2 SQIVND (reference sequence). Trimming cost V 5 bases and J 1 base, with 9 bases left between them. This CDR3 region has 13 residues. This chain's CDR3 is CASSPTRSYEQYF. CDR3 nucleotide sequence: TGTGCCAGTAGTCCTACTAGATCCTACGAGCAGTACTTC.

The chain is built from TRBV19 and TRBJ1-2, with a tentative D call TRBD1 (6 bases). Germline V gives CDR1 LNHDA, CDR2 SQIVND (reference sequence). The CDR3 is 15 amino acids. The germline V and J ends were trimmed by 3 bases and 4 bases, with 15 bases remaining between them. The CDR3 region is CASSMRDIGGYGYTF. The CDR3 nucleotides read TGTGCCAGTAGTATGCGGGACATAGGGGGCTATGGCTACACCTTC.

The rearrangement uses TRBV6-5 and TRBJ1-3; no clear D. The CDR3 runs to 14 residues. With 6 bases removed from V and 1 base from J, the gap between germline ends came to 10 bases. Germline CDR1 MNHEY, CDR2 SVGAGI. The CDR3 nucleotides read TGTGCCAGCAGCGCTACGCGGTCTGGAAACACCATATATTTT. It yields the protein CASSATRSGNTIYF.

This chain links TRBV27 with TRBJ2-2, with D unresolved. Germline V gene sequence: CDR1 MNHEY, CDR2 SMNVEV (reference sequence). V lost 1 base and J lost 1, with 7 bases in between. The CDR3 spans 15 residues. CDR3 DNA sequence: TGTGCCAGCAGTTTATGGATGGTGAACACCGGGGAGCTGTTTTTT. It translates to CASSLWMVNTGELFF.

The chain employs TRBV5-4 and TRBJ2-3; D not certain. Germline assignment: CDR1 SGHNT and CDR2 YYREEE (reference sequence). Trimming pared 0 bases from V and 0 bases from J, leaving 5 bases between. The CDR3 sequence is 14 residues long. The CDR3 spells CASSLGSSTDTQYF. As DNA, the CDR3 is TGTGCCAGCAGCTTGGGGTCCAGCACAGATACGCAGTATTTT.

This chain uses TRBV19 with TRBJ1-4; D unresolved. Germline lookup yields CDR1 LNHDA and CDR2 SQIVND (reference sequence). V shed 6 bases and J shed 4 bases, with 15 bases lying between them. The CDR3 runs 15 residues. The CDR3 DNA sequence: TGTGCCAGTAGCCAGACGAGGATTTATAATGAAAAACTGTTTTTT. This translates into CASSQTRIYNEKLFF. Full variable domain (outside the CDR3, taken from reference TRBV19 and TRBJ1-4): DGGITQSPKYLFRKEGQNVTLSCEQNLNHDAMYWYRQDPGQGLRLIYYSQIVNDFQKGDIAEGYSVSREKKESFPLTVTSAQKNPTAFYLCASSQTRIYNEKLFFGSGTQLSVL.

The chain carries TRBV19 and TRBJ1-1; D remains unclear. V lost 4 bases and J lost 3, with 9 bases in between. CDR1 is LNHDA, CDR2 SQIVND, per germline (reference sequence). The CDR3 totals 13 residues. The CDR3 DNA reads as TGTGCCAGTAGTACCGGGTGGGACACTGAAGCTTTCTTT. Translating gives CASSTGWDTEAFF. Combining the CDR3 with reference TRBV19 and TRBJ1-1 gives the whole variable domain DGGITQSPKYLFRKEGQNVTLSCEQNLNHDAMYWYRQDPGQGLRLIYYSQIVNDFQKGDIAEGYSVSREKKESFPLTVTSAQKNPTAFYLCASSTGWDTEAFFGQGTRLTVV.

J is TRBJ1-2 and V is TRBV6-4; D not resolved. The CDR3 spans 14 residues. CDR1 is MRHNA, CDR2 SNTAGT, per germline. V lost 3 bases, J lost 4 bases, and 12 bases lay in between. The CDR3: CASSEDGRGYGYTF. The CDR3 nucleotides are TGTGCCAGCAGTGAGGACGGTCGGGGCTATGGCTACACCTTC.

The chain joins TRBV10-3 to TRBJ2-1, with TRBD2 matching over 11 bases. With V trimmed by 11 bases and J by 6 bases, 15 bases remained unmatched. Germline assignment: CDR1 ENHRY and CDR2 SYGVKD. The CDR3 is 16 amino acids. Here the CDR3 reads CAAGAGGTSGSNEQFF. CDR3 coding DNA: TGTGCCGCAGGGGCAGGCGGGACTAGCGGAAGCAATGAGCAGTTCTTC.

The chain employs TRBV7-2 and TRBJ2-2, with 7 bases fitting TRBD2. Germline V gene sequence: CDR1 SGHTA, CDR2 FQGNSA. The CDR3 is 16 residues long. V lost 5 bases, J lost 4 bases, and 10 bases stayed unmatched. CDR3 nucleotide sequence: TGTGCCAGCAGCCCCAGGCGGGGGAACCCCACCGGGGAGCTGTTTTTT. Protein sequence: CASSPRRGNPTGELFF.